Below are 7 T cell receptor beta chains sequenced from a single sample in a study of blood T cell repertoires in COVID-19. The method was immunoSEQ multiplex PCR; TCRdb's version includes in-frame clones alone and lacks a portion of them. The sample has 150,000 to 200,000 clones, more than 80% seen once. Sequencing was carried out using PBMCs or T cells enriched from blood (not recorded which). The receptors shown here come from a man aged 35 to 55 who had recovered from COVID-19.

The rearrangement uses TRBV16 and TRBJ2-7; perhaps TRBD2 as D (6 bases). The CDR3 has 14 amino acids. V was pared by 4 bases and J by 2 bases, with 12 bases between. The V gene's germline CDR1 is KGHSY and CDR2 FQNENV. CDR3 loop: CASSRAEGTYEQYF. As DNA, the CDR3 is TGTGCCAGCAGCCGCGCGGAGGGAACCTACGAGCAGTACTTC.

In DNA form, the CDR3 reads TGTGCCAGCAGCTCACAGGAGTTTTTTGGGTTTAATAACTATGGCTACACCTTC. Its protein is CASSSQEFFGFNNYGYTF. This sequence joins TRBV5-4 and TRBJ1-2; possibly TRBD1 for D (5 bases). The V end lost 3 bases, the J end lost 1 base, and 22 bases lay between the germline ends. The germline CDR1 and CDR2 sequences are SGHNT and YYREEE (reference sequence). The CDR3 sequence is 18 residues long.

The gene calls are TRBV2 and TRBJ1-1; 8 bases match TRBD1. The junction had 5 bases not matched to a gene; V was cut back by 6 bases and J by 2 bases. The germline V gene encodes CDR1 SNHLY and CDR2 FYNNEI. The CDR3 sequence is 14 residues long. The CDR3 DNA reads TGTGCCAGCAGGCAGGGGGCTGGAAACACTGAAGCTTTCTTT. This gives the protein CASRQGAGNTEAFF.

The chain couples TRBV6-5 to TRBJ1-5; 8 nucleotides match TRBD1. The CDR3 totals 14 residues. V was pared by 7 bases and J by 6 bases, with 8 bases of the junction left unmatched. Germline V gives CDR1 MNHEY, CDR2 SVGAGI. The CDR3 bases are TGTGCCAGCACCCAGGGGGCGCTGGTTCAGCCCCAGCATTTT. Its protein product is CASTQGALVQPQHF.

The V call is TRBV11-2, the J call TRBJ2-7; D might be TRBD1 (5 bases). The CDR3 loop spans 11 amino acids. CDR1 SGHAT and CDR2 FQNNGV come from the germline V gene. V was trimmed by 5 bases and J by 4 bases, leaving 6 bases between them. Here the CDR3 DNA reads TGTGCCAGCAGCCCAGGGTACGAGCAGTACTTC. This encodes CASSPGYEQYF.

The chain uses TRBV2 and TRBJ2-1; 15 bases match TRBD2. V trimming: 5 bases; J trimming: 0 bases; junction bases outside the gene matches: 8. This CDR3 spans 19 amino acids. Germline CDR1 is SNHLY and CDR2 is FYNNEI. CDR3 sequence (DNA): TGTGCCAGCAGTCAGAGGACTAGCGGGGGGGTTAGCTCCTACAATGAGCAGTTCTTC. It yields the protein CASSQRTSGGVSSYNEQFF.

This clone showed up just once. The chain is built from TRBV5-4 and TRBJ1-1, with TRBD1 as a possible D gene (5 bases). V was clipped by 3 bases and J by 11 bases, with 11 bases between them. Germline V gene lookup returns CDR1 SGHNT and CDR2 YYREEE (reference sequence). The CDR3 loop spans 11 amino acids. The CDR3, as DNA: TGTGCCAGCAGCTCTCAGGGTACCGCTTTCTTT. Translating gives CASSSQGTAFF.